The 31 T cell receptor beta chains given below trace back to one sample, sequenced in a study of blood T cell repertoires in COVID-19. Here immunoSEQ multiplex PCR was the method, and the copy in TCRdb shows in-frame clones only, minus some. The data show around 470,000 clones, less than 95% seen once. Sequencing was done on a sample of PBMCs or T cells enriched from blood (not recorded which). The source is a man younger than 35 who had recovered from COVID-19.

This chain links TRBV28 with TRBJ1-2; 8 nucleotides agree with TRBD1. This CDR3 has 13 residues. V gave up 6 bases and J gave up 6 bases; unmatched junction bases: 6. Germline loops: CDR1 MDHEN, CDR2 SYDVKM. The CDR3 region is CASSHRGIHGYTF. The CDR3, as DNA: TGTGCCAGCAGCCACAGGGGGATCCATGGCTACACCTTC.

As DNA, the CDR3 is TGTGCCAGCAGTTTAGGCGCAGGGTACTCACCCCTCCACTTT. It encodes CASSLGAGYSPLHF. The gene calls are TRBV27 and TRBJ1-6; the D gene is possibly TRBD1 (5 bases). CDR3 length: 14 amino acids. Germline V gene data show CDR1 as MNHEY and CDR2 as SMNVEV (reference sequence). With 2 bases removed from V and 10 bases from J, the gap between germline ends came to 12 bases.

The chain links TRBV9 to TRBJ1-2; 9 nucleotides agree with TRBD1. Per the germline V gene, CDR1 is SGDLS and CDR2 is YYNGEE. The CDR3 is 18 residues long. The J segment lost 1 base and the V segment lost 1 base, leaving 11 bases of the junction unmatched. CDR3 coding DNA: TGTGCCAGCAGCGTACTTCCGGGACAGGGAGCCGTTAACTATGGCTACACCTTC. This sequence encodes CASSVLPGQGAVNYGYTF.

V is TRBV19 and J is TRBJ1-1; a possible D gene is TRBD1 (6 bases). The ends were cut back, 7 bases at V and 7 bases at J, with 13 bases in the middle. The CDR3 sequence is 12 residues long. Germline V gene data show CDR1 as LNHDA and CDR2 as SQIVND (reference sequence). In nucleotides, the CDR3 is TGTGCCAGTAATAGAGGACAGAATGAAGCTTTCTTT. Translated, it gives CASNRGQNEAFF. Drawing the rest from reference TRBV19 and TRBJ1-1, the complete variable domain is DGGITQSPKYLFRKEGQNVTLSCEQNLNHDAMYWYRQDPGQGLRLIYYSQIVNDFQKGDIAEGYSVSREKKESFPLTVTSAQKNPTAFYLCASNRGQNEAFFGQGTRLTVV.

The CDR3 reads CASSLARRGLNTEAFF. The CDR3 bases are TGTGCCAGCAGCTTGGCTAGGAGGGGCCTGAACACTGAAGCTTTCTTT. The chain joins TRBV5-5 to TRBJ1-1; D perhaps matches TRBD1 (5 bases). The CDR3 totals 16 residues. Germline values: CDR1 SGHKS, CDR2 YYEKEE (reference sequence). V lost 0 bases and J 0 bases, leaving 12 bases between the germline ends.

Here the CDR3 reads CASSLALPGEETQYF. CDR3 DNA: TGCGCCAGCAGCTTGGCCCTCCCAGGGGAAGAGACCCAGTACTTC. The rearrangement links TRBV5-1 to TRBJ2-5; D may be TRBD1 (6 bases). The CDR3 totals 15 residues. Germline loops: CDR1 SGHRS, CDR2 YFSETQ. Trimming cost V 0 bases and J 3 bases, with 12 bases left between them.

The V gene is TRBV19, the J gene TRBJ1-1; D uncertain. The CDR3 runs to 14 residues. The V gene lost 5 bases and the J gene lost 3 bases, with 13 bases spanning the gap. CDR1 is LNHDA and CDR2 is SQIVND in the germline V gene (reference sequence). The CDR3 spells CASSDLREYTEAFF. CDR3 nucleotide sequence: TGTGCCAGTAGTGACCTCCGGGAATACACTGAAGCTTTCTTT.

The V call is TRBV7-3, the J call TRBJ1-5, with D possibly TRBD1 on 6 matching bases. Germline V gene sequence: CDR1 SGHTA, CDR2 FQGTGA. V dropped 5 bases and J dropped 4 bases, with 18 bases sitting between them. The CDR3 is 16 residues long. CDR3 amino acids: CASSPGGQNLNQPQHF. DNA for the CDR3: TGTGCCAGCAGCCCGGGGGGGCAAAACCTAAATCAGCCCCAGCATTTT.

This clone was recorded once. The CDR3 reads CASRRQGGSTDTQYF. In DNA form, the CDR3 reads TGCGCCAGCAGAAGGCAGGGAGGAAGCACAGATACGCAGTATTTT. This chain uses TRBV4-1 with TRBJ2-3; D perhaps matches TRBD2 (6 bases). CDR1 is MGHRA, CDR2 YSYEKL, per germline. This CDR3 spans 15 amino acids. The germline V and J ends were trimmed by 6 bases and 0 bases, with 13 bases remaining between them.

The rearrangement links TRBV7-2 to TRBJ2-7; 9 bases align to TRBD2. V lost 0 bases, J lost 6 bases, and 6 bases stayed unmatched. The CDR3 consists of 15 residues. CDR1 is SGHTA, CDR2 FQGNSA, per germline. The CDR3 DNA follows: TGTGCCAGCAGCTTAGCGGGCGGGGGGGCCCCCGAGCAGTACTTC. Translating it yields CASSLAGGGAPEQYF.

This rearrangement joins TRBV29-1 to TRBJ1-1, with TRBD1 matching over 7 bases. The CDR3 loop spans 12 amino acids. The germline CDR1 and CDR2 sequences are SQVTM and ANQGSEA. The V and J ends lost 7 bases and 6 bases, in that order; junction bases with no gene match: 8. The CDR3 protein is CSGQGLRAEAFF. The CDR3 coding sequence is TGCAGCGGACAGGGTTTGAGGGCTGAAGCTTTCTTT.

J is TRBJ1-6 and V is TRBV27; 7 bases are a match to TRBD1. Germline V CDR1 and CDR2: MNHEY, SMNVEV (reference sequence). The CDR3 consists of 15 residues. Trimming at V came to 5 bases and at J to 8 bases, leaving 9 bases not matched to a gene. The CDR3 sequence: CASSPYDRVDSPLHF. In nucleotides, the CDR3 is TGTGCCAGCAGTCCCTACGACAGGGTCGATTCACCCCTCCACTTT.

The chain uses TRBV5-4 and TRBJ2-2; TRBD2 agrees at 12 bases. The J segment lost 3 bases and the V segment lost 4 bases, leaving 4 bases of the junction unmatched. CDR1 and CDR2 (germline): SGHNT, YYREEE (reference sequence). The CDR3 covers 16 residues. This chain's CDR3 is CASSDGLAGHTGELFF. The DNA of the CDR3 is TGTGCCAGCAGCGACGGACTAGCGGGACACACCGGGGAGCTGTTTTTT.

The chain uses TRBV18 and TRBJ1-1; 8 bases align to TRBD1. Trimming at V came to 5 bases and at J to 5 bases, leaving 7 bases not matched to a gene. This CDR3 is 14 amino acids long. CDR1 and CDR2 (germline): KGHSH, LQKENI. CDR3: CASSTTGGRTEAFF. CDR3 coding DNA: TGTGCCAGCTCAACAACAGGGGGGAGGACTGAAGCTTTCTTT.

V is TRBV28 and J is TRBJ2-1; TRBD2 is a possible D gene (5 bases). The germline V and J ends were trimmed by 7 bases and 1 base, with 14 bases remaining between them. Germline V gene lookup returns CDR1 MDHEN and CDR2 SYDVKM. The CDR3 totals 15 residues. The CDR3 DNA reads TGTGCCAGCAAGAGGGCTAGCATTTCCTACAATGAGCAGTTCTTC. Translated: CASKRASISYNEQFF.

V usage is TRBV12-5 and J usage is TRBJ1-1, with D perhaps TRBD1 (6 bases). In germline, CDR1 is LGHNT, CDR2 FRNRAP. V was clipped by 3 bases and J by 3 bases, with 14 bases between them. CDR3 length equals 15 residues. CDR3 sequence reads: CASGLSGEEDTEAFF. As DNA, the CDR3 is TGTGCTAGTGGTTTATCAGGGGAAGAGGACACTGAAGCTTTCTTT.

This chain connects TRBV28 to TRBJ1-6; D perhaps matches TRBD1 (6 bases). The V end lost 3 bases, the J end lost 7 bases, and 13 bases lay between the germline ends. The V gene's germline CDR1 is MDHEN and CDR2 SYDVKM. The length of the CDR3 is 15 residues. The CDR3 sequence is CASSLPQGPNSPLHF. The CDR3 bases are TGTGCCAGCAGTTTGCCGCAGGGGCCCAATTCACCCCTCCACTTT.

The V and J genes are TRBV7-2 and TRBJ2-7; perhaps TRBD1 as D (6 bases). Germline V gene data show CDR1 as SGHTA and CDR2 as FQGNSA. The V end was cut by 5 bases, the J end by 7 bases, with 18 bases between. CDR3 length: 14 residues. The CDR3 is CASSTGVGAGEQYF. The CDR3 coding sequence is TGTGCCAGCAGCACAGGAGTGGGGGCAGGGGAGCAGTACTTC.

The V and J genes are TRBV11-2 and TRBJ1-2; maybe TRBD1 (6 bases). V was shortened by 0 bases and J by 5 bases, with 13 bases between the two germline ends. Germline V CDR1 and CDR2: SGHAT, FQNNGV. This CDR3 has 15 amino acids. CDR3 DNA sequence: TGTGCCAGCAGCTTAGAGGACAGCCCAGTTTATGGCTACACCTTC. Its translation: CASSLEDSPVYGYTF.

This chain links TRBV6-5 with TRBJ2-7; possible D gene TRBD1, 6 bases. Germline CDR1 is MNHEY and CDR2 is SVGAGI. The CDR3 is 14 residues long. V lost 6 bases to trimming and J lost 2 bases, with 14 bases between them. The CDR3 coding sequence is TGTGCCAGCAGATTTCTCACAGGGACCTACGAGCAGTACTTC. It encodes CASRFLTGTYEQYF.

This clone was seen a few times. Here the CDR3 reads CASSQESSESSPLHF. CDR3 sequence (DNA): TGTGCCAGCAGCCAAGAATCCTCGGAGAGTTCACCCCTCCACTTT. The chain joins TRBV4-2 to TRBJ1-6; no clear D. Trimming removed 0 bases at V and 9 bases at J, with 12 bases between. Looked up from germline, CDR1 is LGHNA and CDR2 is YNFKEQ. This CDR3 comprises 15 residues.

The chain links TRBV6-5 to TRBJ1-6; D is uncertain. CDR1 and CDR2 from the germline V gene are MNHEY and SVGAGI. Between the trimmed V and J ends, which lost 3 bases and 4 bases, there was a span of 7 bases. The CDR3 has 14 amino acids. The CDR3 region is CASSYAQYNSPLHF. The CDR3 region has the DNA TGTGCCAGCAGTTATGCACAGTATAATTCACCCCTCCACTTT.

To note about this clone: The same CDR3 also results from other DNA sequences found in this sample. The genes are TRBV9 and TRBJ1-2; tentatively, D is TRBD1 (6 bases). This CDR3 region has 15 residues. Germline V gene lookup returns CDR1 SGDLS and CDR2 YYNGEE. V was pared by 5 bases and J by 1 base, with 15 bases between. The chain's CDR3 is CASSAGQGSNYGYTF. In nucleotides, the CDR3 is TGTGCCAGCAGTGCCGGTCAGGGGAGTAACTATGGCTACACCTTC.

The chain carries TRBV28 and TRBJ2-7, with 11 bases matching TRBD2. The V gene end was trimmed by 3 bases and the J gene end by 3 bases; junction bases not matched to a gene: 4. The CDR3 has 15 amino acids. From germline, CDR1 is MDHEN and CDR2 SYDVKM. The CDR3 reads CASSLTSGAGYEQYF. The CDR3 coding sequence is TGTGCCAGCAGTTTGACTAGCGGGGCTGGCTACGAGCAGTACTTC.

The gene calls are TRBV15 and TRBJ2-1, with TRBD2 identical over 8 bases. CDR1 and CDR2 (germline): LNHNV, YYDKDF (reference sequence). Germline trimming cut 3 bases from V and 11 bases from J; bases unmatched to any gene: 12. The CDR3 consists of 15 residues. The CDR3 here is CATSSGLASPTQQFF. The DNA for the CDR3 is TGTGCCACCAGCAGCGGACTAGCCTCCCCAACCCAGCAGTTCTTC.

The V call is TRBV28, the J call TRBJ1-5; D remains unclear. Germline V CDR1 and CDR2: MDHEN, SYDVKM. The CDR3 runs 14 residues. Trimming took off 3 bases at V and 3 bases at J, with 9 bases between the two ends. Here the CDR3 reads CASSFRRINQPQHF. The CDR3 coding sequence is TGTGCCAGCAGTTTTAGGCGGATCAATCAGCCCCAGCATTTT.

This clone was seen only once. The V and J genes are TRBV28 and TRBJ2-1; 7 bases are a match to TRBD2. The CDR3 spans 14 residues. V shed 7 bases and J 10 bases; nucleotides not matched to a gene: 13. Germline V gene data show CDR1 as MDHEN and CDR2 as SYDVKM. CDR3 region: CASIRSAGENEQFF. CDR3 nucleotide sequence: TGTGCCAGCATACGGTCTGCGGGAGAGAACGAGCAGTTCTTC.

The chain uses TRBV2 and TRBJ2-7; 7 bases agree with TRBD2. V gave up 6 bases and J gave up 2 bases; unmatched junction bases: 4. This CDR3 has 13 amino acids. CDR1 SNHLY and CDR2 FYNNEI come from the germline V gene. The CDR3 spells CASRGTKAYEQYF. CDR3 nucleotides: TGTGCCAGCAGGGGGACTAAGGCCTACGAGCAGTACTTC.

The chain joins TRBV28 to TRBJ2-7; 7 bases are shared with TRBD2. CDR1 MDHEN and CDR2 SYDVKM come from the germline V gene. V lost 2 bases and J lost 4; bases outside the gene matches: 5. The length of the CDR3 is 14 residues. CDR3 DNA sequence: TGTGCCAGCAGTTTAGGCGGGGGAGGATACGAGCAGTACTTC. This translates into CASSLGGGGYEQYF.

V is TRBV11-2 and J is TRBJ1-1; D is ambiguous. The CDR3 sequence is 15 residues long. Germline V gene sequence: CDR1 SGHAT, CDR2 FQNNGV. V lost 3 bases and J lost 4, with 15 bases in between. In nucleotides, the CDR3 is TGTGCCAGCAGCTTCGAGTCCCCAAGAACCACTGAAGCTTTCTTT. Its protein is CASSFESPRTTEAFF.

The chain links TRBV6-1 to TRBJ2-1; TRBD2 aligns across 12 bases. The CDR3 extends over 17 amino acids. Per the germline V gene, CDR1 is MNHNS and CDR2 is SASEGT. Trimming cost V 4 bases and J 7 bases; bases outside gene matches: 11. This CDR3 reads CASSVTTSGSIQNEQFF. The DNA for the CDR3 is TGTGCCAGCAGTGTGACGACTAGCGGGAGTATTCAGAATGAGCAGTTCTTC.